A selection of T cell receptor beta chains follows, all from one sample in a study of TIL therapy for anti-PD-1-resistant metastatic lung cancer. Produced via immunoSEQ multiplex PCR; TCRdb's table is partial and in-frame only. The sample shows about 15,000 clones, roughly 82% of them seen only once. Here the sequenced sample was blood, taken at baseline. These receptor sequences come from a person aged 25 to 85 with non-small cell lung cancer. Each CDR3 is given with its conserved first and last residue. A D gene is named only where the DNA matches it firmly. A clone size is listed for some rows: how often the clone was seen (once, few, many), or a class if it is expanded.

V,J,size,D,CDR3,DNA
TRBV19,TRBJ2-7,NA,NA,CASSTRGYEQYF,TGTGCCAGTAGTACTCGGGGCTACGAGCAGTACTTC
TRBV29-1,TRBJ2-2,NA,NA,CSVSSPARELFF,TGCAGCGTTTCATCACCGGCCCGGGAGCTGTTTTTT
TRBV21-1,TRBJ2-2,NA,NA,CASSKAGGVAGELFF,TGTGCCAGCAGCAAGGCGGGAGGAGTCGCCGGGGAGCTGTTTTTT
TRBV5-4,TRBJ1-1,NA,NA,CASSLVGAARTEAFF,TGTGCCAGCAGCTTGGTCGGGGCGGCAAGGACTGAAGCTTTCTTT
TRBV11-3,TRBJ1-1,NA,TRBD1,CASSSPGQLMNTEAFF,TGTGCCAGCAGCTCCCCGGGACAGCTCATGAACACTGAAGCTTTCTTT
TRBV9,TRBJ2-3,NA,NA,CASSVGDTQYF,TGTGCCAGCAGCGTAGGGGATACGCAGTATTTT
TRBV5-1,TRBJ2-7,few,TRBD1,CASSLGPTGRAYEQYF,TGCGCCAGCAGCTTGGGACCGACAGGGCGCGCCTACGAGCAGTACTTC
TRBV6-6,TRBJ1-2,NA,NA,CASSTPPGLVGYTF,TGTGCCAGCAGTACCCCCCCGGGGTTGGTTGGCTACACCTTC
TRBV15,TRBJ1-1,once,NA,CATSRPIARLGTEAFF,TGTGCCACCAGCAGACCTATAGCGCGCCTTGGGACTGAAGCTTTCTTT
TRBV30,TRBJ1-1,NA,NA,CAWRGNLNTEAFF,TGTGCCTGGAGGGGAAATTTGAACACTGAAGCTTTCTTT
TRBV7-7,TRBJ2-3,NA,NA,CASSSSRADTQYF,TGTGCCAGCAGCTCCTCTCGGGCAGATACGCAGTATTTT
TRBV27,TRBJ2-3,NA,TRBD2,CASSFLAGGPTQYF,TGTGCCAGCAGTTTTCTAGCGGGGGGGCCCACGCAGTATTTT
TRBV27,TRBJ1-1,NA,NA,CASSLKGIGTTEAFF,TGTGCCAGCAGTTTAAAAGGGATAGGAACCACTGAAGCTTTCTTT
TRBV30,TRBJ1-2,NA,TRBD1,CAWSVLGTGGAEGYTF,TGTGCCTGGAGTGTCCTCGGGACAGGGGGCGCGGAGGGCTACACCTTC
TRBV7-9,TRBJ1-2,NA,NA,CASSSGPPGYGYTF,TGTGCCAGCAGCTCGGGCCCACCGGGGTATGGCTACACCTTC
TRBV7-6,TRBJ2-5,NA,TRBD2,CASSLLAGAGEQETQYF,TGTGCCAGCAGCTTATTGGCGGGAGCGGGAGAACAAGAGACCCAGTACTTC
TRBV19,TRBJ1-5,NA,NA,CASWGGGQPQHF,TGTGCCAGCTGGGGGGGTGGTCAGCCCCAGCATTTT
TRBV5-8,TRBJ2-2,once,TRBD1,CASMDRENTGELFF,TGTGCCAGCATGGACAGGGAGAACACCGGGGAGCTGTTTTTT
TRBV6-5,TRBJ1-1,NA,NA,CASSYGSNTEAFF,TGTGCCAGCAGTTATGGGTCGAACACTGAAGCTTTCTTT
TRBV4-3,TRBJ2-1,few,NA,CASSQDGQGSYNEQFF,TGCGCCAGCAGCCAAGATGGGCAGGGCTCCTACAATGAGCAGTTCTTC
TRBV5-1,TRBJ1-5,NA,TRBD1,CASSLLGQGSQPQHF,TGCGCCAGCAGCTTGTTGGGACAGGGCTCCCAGCCCCAGCATTTT
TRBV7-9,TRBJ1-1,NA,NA,CASSSNTGIAEAFF,TGTGCCAGCAGCTCTAACACAGGGATCGCTGAAGCTTTCTTT
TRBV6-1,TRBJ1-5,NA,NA,CASSGEGGRTQPQHF,TGTGCCAGCAGTGGAGAGGGTGGCAGGACCCAGCCCCAGCATTTT
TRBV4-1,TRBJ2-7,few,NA,CASSPGTGASSWGEQYF,TGCGCCAGCAGTCCAGGCACCGGGGCCTCATCATGGGGGGAGCAGTACTTC
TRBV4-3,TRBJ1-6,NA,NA,CASSQDGADSYNSPLHF,TGCGCCAGCAGCCAAGATGGGGCGGACTCCTATAATTCACCCCTCCACTTT
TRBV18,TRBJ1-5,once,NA,CASTPGMDQPQHF,TGTGCCAGCACCCCCGGGATGGATCAGCCCCAGCATTTT
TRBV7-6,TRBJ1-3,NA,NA,CASTPWAGELSGNTIYF,TGTGCCAGCACCCCTTGGGCAGGGGAGTTGTCTGGAAACACCATATATTTT
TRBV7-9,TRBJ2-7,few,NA,CASIPRNSYEQYF,TGTGCCAGCATACCGAGGAACTCCTACGAGCAGTACTTC
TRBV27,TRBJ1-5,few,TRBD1,CASSYRGLSNQPQHF,TGTGCCAGCAGTTATAGGGGGCTGAGCAATCAGCCCCAGCATTTT
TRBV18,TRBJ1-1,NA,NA,CALRGGVNTEAFF,TGTGCCCTTCGGGGGGGCGTGAACACTGAAGCTTTCTTT
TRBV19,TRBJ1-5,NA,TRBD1,CASADRGGYSNQPQHF,TGTGCCAGCGCGGACAGGGGGGGTTATAGCAATCAGCCCCAGCATTTT
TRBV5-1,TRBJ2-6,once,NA,CASSGLQYSGANVLTF,TGCGCCAGCAGCGGGTTACAGTACTCTGGGGCCAACGTCCTGACTTTC
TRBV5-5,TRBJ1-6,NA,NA,CASSLDLAPGNSPLHF,TGTGCCAGCAGCTTGGATCTCGCCCCGGGGAATTCACCCCTCCACTTT
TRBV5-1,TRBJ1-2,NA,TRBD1,CASSSNPGQGQGYTF,TGCGCCAGCAGCTCGAACCCGGGACAGGGTCAGGGCTACACCTTC
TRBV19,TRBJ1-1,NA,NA,CASSTSGTTNTEAFF,TGTGCCAGTAGTACCTCGGGGACTACGAACACTGAAGCTTTCTTT
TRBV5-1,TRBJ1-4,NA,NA,CASSSGDLRDEKLFF,TGCGCCAGCAGCTCGGGGGATCTCAGGGATGAAAAACTGTTTTTT
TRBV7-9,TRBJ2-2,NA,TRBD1,CASSTGTARLDTNTGELFF,TGTGCCAGCAGCACCGGGACAGCCCGACTGGATACGAACACCGGGGAGCTGTTTTTT
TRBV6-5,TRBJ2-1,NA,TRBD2,CASSYSGAGGKNEQFF,TGTGCCAGCAGTTACTCAGGAGCGGGAGGCAAGAATGAGCAGTTCTTC
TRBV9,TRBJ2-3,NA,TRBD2,CASSVGGGGIRNTQYF,TGTGCCAGCAGCGTAGGCGGCGGGGGGATAAGGAATACGCAGTATTTT
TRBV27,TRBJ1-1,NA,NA,CASSLWVGTEAFF,TGTGCCAGCAGTTTATGGGTTGGCACTGAAGCTTTCTTT
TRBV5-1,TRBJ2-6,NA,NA,CASSLEVVSGANVLTF,TGCGCCAGCAGCTTGGAGGTGGTTTCTGGGGCCAACGTCCTGACTTTC
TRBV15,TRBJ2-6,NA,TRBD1,CATSRGYGTGTSGANVLTF,TGTGCCACCAGCAGAGGATATGGGACAGGTACTTCTGGGGCCAACGTCCTGACTTTC
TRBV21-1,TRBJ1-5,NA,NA,CASSRDLRDRDQWNQPQHF,TGTGCCAGCAGCAGAGATCTCCGGGACAGGGACCAGTGGAATCAGCCCCAGCATTTT
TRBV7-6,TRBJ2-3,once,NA,CASSSRFTDTQYF,TGTGCCAGCAGCTCGCGATTCACAGATACGCAGTATTTT
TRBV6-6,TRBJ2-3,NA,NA,CASSYSAGNTDTQYF,TGTGCCAGCAGTTACTCCGCCGGGAACACAGATACGCAGTATTTT
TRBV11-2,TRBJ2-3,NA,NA,CASSLTDTQYF,TGTGCCAGCAGCCTTACAGATACGCAGTATTTT
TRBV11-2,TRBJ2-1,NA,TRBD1,CASSRKLPGQGAPNEQFF,TGTGCCAGCAGCAGAAAATTACCGGGACAGGGGGCGCCGAATGAGCAGTTCTTC
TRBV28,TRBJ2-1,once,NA,CASSLPGAYNEQFF,TGTGCCAGCAGTTTGCCAGGGGCCTACAATGAGCAGTTCTTC
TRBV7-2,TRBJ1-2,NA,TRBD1,CASSLGQGYGYTF,TGTGCCAGCAGCCTTGGACAGGGCTATGGCTACACCTTC
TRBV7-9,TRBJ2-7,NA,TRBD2,CASSLDGGEGDEQYF,TGTGCCAGCAGCTTAGACGGGGGGGAAGGAGACGAGCAGTACTTC
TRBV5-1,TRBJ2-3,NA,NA,CASSFTTSGTDTQYF,TGCGCCAGCAGCTTTACCACATCGGGTACAGATACGCAGTATTTT
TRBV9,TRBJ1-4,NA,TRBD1,CASSTPGTGTEKLFF,TGTGCCAGCAGCACCCCCGGGACAGGGACTGAAAAACTGTTTTTT
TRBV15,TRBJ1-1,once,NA,CATSRDRSYEGETEAFF,TGTGCCACCAGCAGAGATAGAAGTTATGAGGGGGAAACTGAAGCTTTCTTT